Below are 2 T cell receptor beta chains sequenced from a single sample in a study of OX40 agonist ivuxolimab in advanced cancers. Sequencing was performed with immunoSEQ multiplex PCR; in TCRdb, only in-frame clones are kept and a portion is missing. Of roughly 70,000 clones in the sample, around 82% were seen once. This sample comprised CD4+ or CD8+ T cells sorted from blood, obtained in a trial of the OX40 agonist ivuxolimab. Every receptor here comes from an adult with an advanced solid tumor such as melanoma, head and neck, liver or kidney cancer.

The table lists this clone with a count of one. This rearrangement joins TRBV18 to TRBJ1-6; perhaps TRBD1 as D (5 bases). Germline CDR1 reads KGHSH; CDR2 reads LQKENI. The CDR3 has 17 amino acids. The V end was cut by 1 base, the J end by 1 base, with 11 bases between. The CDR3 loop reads CASSPQGAWSYNSPLHF. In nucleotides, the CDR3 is TGTGCCAGCTCACCACAAGGGGCTTGGTCCTATAATTCACCCCTCCACTTT.

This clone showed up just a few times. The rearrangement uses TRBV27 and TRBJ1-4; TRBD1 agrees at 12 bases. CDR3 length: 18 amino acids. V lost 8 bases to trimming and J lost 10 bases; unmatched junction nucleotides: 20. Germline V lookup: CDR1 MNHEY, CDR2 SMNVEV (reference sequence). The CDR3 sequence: CASGTPGQGASAGGKLFF. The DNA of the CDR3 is TGTGCCAGCGGGACCCCGGGACAGGGGGCCTCCGCCGGTGGAAAACTGTTTTTT.